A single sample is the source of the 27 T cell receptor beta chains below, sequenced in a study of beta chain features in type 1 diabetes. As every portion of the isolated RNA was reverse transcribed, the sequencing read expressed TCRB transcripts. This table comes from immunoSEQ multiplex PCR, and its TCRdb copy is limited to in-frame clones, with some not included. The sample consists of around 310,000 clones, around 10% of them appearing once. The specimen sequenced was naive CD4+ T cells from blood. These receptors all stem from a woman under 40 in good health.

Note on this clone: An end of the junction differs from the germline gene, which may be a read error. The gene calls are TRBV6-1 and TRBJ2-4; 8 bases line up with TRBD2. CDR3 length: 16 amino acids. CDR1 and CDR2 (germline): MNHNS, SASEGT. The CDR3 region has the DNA TGTGCCAGCAGGGAAGGAGCGGGAGAAGCCAAAAACATTCAGTACTTC. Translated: CASREGAGEAKNIQYF.

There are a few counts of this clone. The CDR3 DNA is TGTGCCAGCAGCTCCATGGGACAGTCGAACACCGGGGAGCTGTTTTTT. Its translation: CASSSMGQSNTGELFF. This chain connects TRBV7-3 to TRBJ2-2, with 7 bases matching TRBD1. In germline, CDR1 is SGHTA, CDR2 FQGTGA. With V trimmed by 4 bases and J by 0 bases, 5 bases remained unmatched. The CDR3 covers 16 residues.

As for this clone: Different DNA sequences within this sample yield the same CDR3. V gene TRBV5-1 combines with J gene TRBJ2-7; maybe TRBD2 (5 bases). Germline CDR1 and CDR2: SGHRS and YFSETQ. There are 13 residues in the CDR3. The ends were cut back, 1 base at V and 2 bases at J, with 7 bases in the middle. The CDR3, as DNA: TGCGCCAGCAGCTTGACCGGGACCTACGAGCAGTACTTC. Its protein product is CASSLTGTYEQYF.

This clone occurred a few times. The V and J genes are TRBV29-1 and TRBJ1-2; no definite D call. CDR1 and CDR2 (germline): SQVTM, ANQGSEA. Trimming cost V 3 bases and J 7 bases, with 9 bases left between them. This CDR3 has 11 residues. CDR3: CSVDLASGYTF. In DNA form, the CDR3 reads TGCAGCGTTGATCTGGCTTCTGGCTACACCTTC. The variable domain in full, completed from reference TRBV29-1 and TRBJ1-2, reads SAVISQKPSRDICQRGTSLTIQCQVDSQVTMMFWYRQQPGQSLTLIATANQGSEATYESGFVIDKFPISRPNLTFSTLTVSNMSPEDSSIYLCSVDLASGYTFGSGTRLTVV.

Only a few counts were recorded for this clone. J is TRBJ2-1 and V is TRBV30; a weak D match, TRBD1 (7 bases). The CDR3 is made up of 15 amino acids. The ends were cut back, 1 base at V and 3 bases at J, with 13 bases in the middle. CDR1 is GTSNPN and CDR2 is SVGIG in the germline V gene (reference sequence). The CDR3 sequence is CAWSAQGEVYNEQFF. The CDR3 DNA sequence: TGTGCCTGGAGTGCCCAGGGGGAGGTCTACAATGAGCAGTTCTTC.

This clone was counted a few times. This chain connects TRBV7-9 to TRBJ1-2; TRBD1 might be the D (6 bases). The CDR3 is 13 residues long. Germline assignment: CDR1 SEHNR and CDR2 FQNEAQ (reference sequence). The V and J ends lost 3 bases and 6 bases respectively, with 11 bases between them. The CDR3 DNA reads TGTGCCAGCAGCTTTTCCCCAGGGGATGGCTACACCTTC. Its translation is CASSFSPGDGYTF.

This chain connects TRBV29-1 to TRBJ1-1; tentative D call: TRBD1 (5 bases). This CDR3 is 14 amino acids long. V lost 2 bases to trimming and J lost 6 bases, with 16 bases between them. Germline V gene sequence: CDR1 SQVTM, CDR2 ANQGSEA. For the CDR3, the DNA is TGCAGCGTTGAAAGGCGGCAGGGTCCGGCTGAAGCTTTCTTT. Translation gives CSVERRQGPAEAFF.

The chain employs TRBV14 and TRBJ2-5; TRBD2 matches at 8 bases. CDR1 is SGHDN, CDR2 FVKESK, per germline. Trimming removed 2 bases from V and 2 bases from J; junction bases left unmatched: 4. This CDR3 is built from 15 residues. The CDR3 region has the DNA TGTGCCAGCAGCCAATCTGGCGGGAGGCAAGAGACCCAGTACTTC. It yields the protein CASSQSGGRQETQYF.

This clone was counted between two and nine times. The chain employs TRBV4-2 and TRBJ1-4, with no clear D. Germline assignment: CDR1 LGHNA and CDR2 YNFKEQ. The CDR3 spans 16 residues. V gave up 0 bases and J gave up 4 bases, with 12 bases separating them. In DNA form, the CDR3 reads TGTGCCAGCAGCCAAGAGACGCCGAGGAATAATGAAAAACTGTTTTTT. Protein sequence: CASSQETPRNNEKLFF.

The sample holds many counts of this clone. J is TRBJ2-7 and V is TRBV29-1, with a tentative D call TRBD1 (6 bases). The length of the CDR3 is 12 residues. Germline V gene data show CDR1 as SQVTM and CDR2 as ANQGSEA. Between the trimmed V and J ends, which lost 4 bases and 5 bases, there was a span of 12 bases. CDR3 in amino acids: CSVVQGIDEQYF. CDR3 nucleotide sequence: TGCAGCGTTGTCCAGGGGATCGACGAGCAGTACTTC.

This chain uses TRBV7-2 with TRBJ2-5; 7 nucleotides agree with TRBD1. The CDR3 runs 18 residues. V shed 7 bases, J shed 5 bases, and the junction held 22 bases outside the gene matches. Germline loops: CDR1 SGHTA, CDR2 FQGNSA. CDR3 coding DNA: TGTGCCAGCATCCCGACCCAACCGGCCACAGGGGTGATTGAGACCCAGTACTTC. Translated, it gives CASIPTQPATGVIETQYF.

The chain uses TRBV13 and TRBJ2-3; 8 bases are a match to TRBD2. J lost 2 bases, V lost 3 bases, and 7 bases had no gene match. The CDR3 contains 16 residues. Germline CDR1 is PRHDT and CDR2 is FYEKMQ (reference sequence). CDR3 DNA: TGTGCCAGCAGCTTCAGTGCGGGAGGACCCACAGATACGCAGTATTTT. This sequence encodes CASSFSAGGPTDTQYF.

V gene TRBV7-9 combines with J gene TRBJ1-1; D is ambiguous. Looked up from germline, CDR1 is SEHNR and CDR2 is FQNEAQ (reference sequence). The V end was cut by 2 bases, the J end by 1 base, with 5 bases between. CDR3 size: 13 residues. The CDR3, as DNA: TGTGCCAGCAGCTTATCAGAGAACACTGAAGCTTTCTTT. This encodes CASSLSENTEAFF.

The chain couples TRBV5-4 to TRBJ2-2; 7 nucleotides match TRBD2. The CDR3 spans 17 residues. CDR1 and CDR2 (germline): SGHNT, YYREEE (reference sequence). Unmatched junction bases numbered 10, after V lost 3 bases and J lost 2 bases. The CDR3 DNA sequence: TGTGCCAGCAGCTCGGGGGGAGGCAGGGTCAACACCGGGGAGCTGTTTTTT. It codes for CASSSGGGRVNTGELFF. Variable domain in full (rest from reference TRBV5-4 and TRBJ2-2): ETGVTQSPTHLIKTRGQQVTLRCSSQSGHNTVSWYQQALGQGPQFIFQYYREEENGRGNFPPRFSGLQFPNYSSELNVNALELDDSALYLCASSSGGGRVNTGELFFGEGSRLTVL.

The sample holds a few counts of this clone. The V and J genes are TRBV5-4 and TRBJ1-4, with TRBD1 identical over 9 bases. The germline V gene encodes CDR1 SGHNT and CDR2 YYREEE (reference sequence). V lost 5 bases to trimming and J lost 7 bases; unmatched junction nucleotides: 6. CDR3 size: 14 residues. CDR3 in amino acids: CASSAGQGSEKLFF. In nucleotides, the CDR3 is TGTGCCAGCAGTGCGGGACAGGGAAGTGAAAAACTGTTTTTT.

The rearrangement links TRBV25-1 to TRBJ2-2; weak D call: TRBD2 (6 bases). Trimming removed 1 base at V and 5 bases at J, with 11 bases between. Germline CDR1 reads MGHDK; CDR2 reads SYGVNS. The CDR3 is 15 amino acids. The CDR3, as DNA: TGTGCCAGCAGTGAATTTCAGGCGGGGACCGGGGAGCTGTTTTTT. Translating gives CASSEFQAGTGELFF.

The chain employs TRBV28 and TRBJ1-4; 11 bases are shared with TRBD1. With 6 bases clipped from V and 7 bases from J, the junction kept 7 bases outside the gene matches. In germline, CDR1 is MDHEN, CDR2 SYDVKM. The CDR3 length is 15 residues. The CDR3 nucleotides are TGTGCCAGCAGCCCCTCGGACAGGGGGCGTGAAAAACTGTTTTTT. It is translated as CASSPSDRGREKLFF.

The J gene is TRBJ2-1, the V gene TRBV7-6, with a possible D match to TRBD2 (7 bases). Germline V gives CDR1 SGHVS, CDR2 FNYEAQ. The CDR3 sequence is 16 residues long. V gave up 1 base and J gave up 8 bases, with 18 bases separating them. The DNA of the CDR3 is TGTGCCAGCAGCTTAGTAGGGGGGGGCGAGGGTTATGAGCAGTTCTTC. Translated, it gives CASSLVGGGEGYEQFF.

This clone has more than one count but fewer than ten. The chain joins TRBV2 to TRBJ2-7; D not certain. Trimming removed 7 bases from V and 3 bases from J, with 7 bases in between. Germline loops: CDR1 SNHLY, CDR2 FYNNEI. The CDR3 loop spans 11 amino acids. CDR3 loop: CASTRSYEQYF. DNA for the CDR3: TGTGCCAGCACCCGTAGCTACGAGCAGTACTTC.

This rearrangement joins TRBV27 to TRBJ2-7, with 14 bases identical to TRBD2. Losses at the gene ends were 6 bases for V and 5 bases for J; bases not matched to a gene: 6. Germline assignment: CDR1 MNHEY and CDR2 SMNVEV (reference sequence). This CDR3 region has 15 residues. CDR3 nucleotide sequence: TGTGCCAGCAGCACCGGGACTAGCGGGAGCCACGAGCAGTACTTC. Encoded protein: CASSTGTSGSHEQYF.

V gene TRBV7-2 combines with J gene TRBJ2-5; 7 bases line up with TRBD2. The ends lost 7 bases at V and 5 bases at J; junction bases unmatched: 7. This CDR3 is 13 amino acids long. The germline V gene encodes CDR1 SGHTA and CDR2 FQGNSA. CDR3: CASTRGERETQYF. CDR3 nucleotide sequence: TGTGCCAGCACACGGGGGGAGCGCGAGACCCAGTACTTC.

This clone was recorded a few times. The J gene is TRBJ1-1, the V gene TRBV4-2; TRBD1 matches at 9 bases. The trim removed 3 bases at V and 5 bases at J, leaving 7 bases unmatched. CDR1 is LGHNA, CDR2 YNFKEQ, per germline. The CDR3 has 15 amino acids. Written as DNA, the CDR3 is TGTGCCAGCAGCCACCCGGACAGGGGCCCGACTGAAGCTTTCTTT. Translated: CASSHPDRGPTEAFF.

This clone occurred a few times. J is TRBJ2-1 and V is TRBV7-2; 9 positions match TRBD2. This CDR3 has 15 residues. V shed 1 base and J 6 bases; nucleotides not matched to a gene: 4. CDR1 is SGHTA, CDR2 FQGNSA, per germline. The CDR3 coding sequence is TGTGCCAGCAGCTTAGTCGGGACTAGCTTCAATGAGCAGTTCTTC. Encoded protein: CASSLVGTSFNEQFF.

CDR3 sequence: CASSKWGQGAHEQYF. The CDR3 nucleotides are TGTGCCAGCAGCAAATGGGGACAGGGGGCCCACGAGCAGTACTTC. J is TRBJ2-7 and V is TRBV7-2; 12 nucleotides match TRBD1. Unmatched junction bases numbered 7, after V lost 5 bases and J lost 5 bases. The CDR3 is made up of 15 amino acids. Germline assignment: CDR1 SGHTA and CDR2 FQGNSA.

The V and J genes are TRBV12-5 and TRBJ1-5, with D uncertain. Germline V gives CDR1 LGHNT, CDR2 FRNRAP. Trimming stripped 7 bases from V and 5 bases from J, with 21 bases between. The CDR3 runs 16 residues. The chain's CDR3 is CASVINGRRMHQPQHF. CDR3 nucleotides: TGTGCTAGTGTTATCAACGGCCGGAGAATGCATCAGCCCCAGCATTTT. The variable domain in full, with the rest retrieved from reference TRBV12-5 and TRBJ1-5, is DARVTQTPRHKVTEMGQEVTMRCQPILGHNTVFWYRQTMMQGLELLAYFRNRAPLDDSGMPKDRFSAEMPDATLATLKIQPSEPRDSAVYFCASVINGRRMHQPQHFGDGTRLSIL.

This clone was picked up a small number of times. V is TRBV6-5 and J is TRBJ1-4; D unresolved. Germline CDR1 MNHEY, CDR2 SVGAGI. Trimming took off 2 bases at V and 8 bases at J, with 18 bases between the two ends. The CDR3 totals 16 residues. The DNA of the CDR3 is TGTGCCAGCAGTTACCGTTGGTCAGGCGGGGAGGAAAAACTGTTTTTT. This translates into CASSYRWSGGEEKLFF.

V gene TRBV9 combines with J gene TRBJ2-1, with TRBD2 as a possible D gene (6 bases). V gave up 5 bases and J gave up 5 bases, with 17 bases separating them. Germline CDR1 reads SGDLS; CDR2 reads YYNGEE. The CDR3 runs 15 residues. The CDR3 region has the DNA TGTGCCAGCAGACCCGGGTGGCGGGGCGACAATGAGCAGTTCTTC. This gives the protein CASRPGWRGDNEQFF.